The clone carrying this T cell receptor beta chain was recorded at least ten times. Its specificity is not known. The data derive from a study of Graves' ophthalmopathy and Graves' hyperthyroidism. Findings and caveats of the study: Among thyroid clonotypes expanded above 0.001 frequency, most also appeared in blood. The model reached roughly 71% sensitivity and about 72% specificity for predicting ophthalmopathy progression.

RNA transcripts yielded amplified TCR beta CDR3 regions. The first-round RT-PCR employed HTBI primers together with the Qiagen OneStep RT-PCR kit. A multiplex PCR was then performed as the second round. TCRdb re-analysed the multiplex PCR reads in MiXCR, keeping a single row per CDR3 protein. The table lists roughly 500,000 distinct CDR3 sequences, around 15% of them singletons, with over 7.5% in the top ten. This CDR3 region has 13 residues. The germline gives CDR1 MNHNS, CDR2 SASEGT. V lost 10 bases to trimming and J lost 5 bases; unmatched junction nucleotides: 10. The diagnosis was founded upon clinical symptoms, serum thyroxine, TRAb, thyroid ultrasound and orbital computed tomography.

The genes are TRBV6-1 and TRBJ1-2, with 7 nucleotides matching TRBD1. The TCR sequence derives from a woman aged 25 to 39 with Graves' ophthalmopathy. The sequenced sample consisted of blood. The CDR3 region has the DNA TGTGCCACTACGGAGGGGGCTCAATATGGCTACACCTTC. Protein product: CATTEGAQYGYTF.